This entry describes one T cell receptor beta chain. The antigen is undetermined. V lost 1 base, J lost 2 bases, and 11 bases lay in between. The CDR3 has 15 residues. Germline assignment: CDR1 LNHNV and CDR2 YYDKDF (reference sequence). Produced via immunoSEQ multiplex PCR; TCRdb's table is partial and in-frame only. The table shows 3,500 to 4,500 clones, with 20% to 25% occurring only once. The record originates from a study of T cells in localized non-small cell lung cancer. Whole-study results and caveats: Higher blood T cell density tracked longer overall survival.

The receptor's source is a female donor older than 55 with stage I lung adenocarcinoma. Specimen: lung tumor tissue, collected before any cancer treatment. The chain couples TRBV15 to TRBJ1-2, with D perhaps TRBD1 (6 bases). The CDR3 DNA reads TGTGCCACCAGCAGAGCTACGACAGGAAACTATGGCTACACCTTC. This encodes CATSRATTGNYGYTF. Full variable domain (rest looked up from reference TRBV15 and TRBJ1-2): DAMVIQNPRYQVTQFGKPVTLSCSQTLNHNVMYWYQQKSSQAPKLLFHYYDKDFNNEADTPDNFQSRRPNTSFCFLDIRSPGLGDTAMYLCATSRATTGNYGYTFGSGTRLTVV.